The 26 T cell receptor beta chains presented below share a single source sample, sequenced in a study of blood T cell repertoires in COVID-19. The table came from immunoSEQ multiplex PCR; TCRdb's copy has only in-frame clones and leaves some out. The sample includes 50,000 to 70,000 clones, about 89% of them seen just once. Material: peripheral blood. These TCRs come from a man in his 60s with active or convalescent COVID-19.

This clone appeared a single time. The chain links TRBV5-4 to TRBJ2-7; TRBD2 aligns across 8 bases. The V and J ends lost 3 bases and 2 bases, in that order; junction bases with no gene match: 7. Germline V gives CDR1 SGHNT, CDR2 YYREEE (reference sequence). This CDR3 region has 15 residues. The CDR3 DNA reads TGTGCCAGCAGCTCCCGGGGGGGCATGGCCTACGAGCAGTACTTC. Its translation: CASSSRGGMAYEQYF.

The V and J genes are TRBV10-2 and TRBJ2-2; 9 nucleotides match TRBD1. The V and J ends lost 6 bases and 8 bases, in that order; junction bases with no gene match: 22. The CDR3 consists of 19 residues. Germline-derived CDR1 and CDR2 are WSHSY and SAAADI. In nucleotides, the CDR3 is TGCGCCAGCAGCCCAGGACCGGGACAGGGTAGACTAGCTGCAGGGGAGCTGTTTTTT. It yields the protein CASSPGPGQGRLAAGELFF.

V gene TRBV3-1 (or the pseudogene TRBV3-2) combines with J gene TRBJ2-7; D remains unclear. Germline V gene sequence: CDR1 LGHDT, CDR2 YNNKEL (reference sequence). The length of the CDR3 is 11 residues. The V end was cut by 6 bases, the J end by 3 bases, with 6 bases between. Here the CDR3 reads CASSNGYEQYF. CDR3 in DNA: TGTGCCAGCAGTAACGGCTACGAGCAGTACTTC.

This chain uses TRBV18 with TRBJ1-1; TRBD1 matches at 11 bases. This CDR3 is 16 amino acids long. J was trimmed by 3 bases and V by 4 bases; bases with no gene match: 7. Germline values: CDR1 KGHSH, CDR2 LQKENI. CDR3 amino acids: CASSRGQGASDTEAFF. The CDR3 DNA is TGTGCCAGCTCACGAGGACAGGGGGCTTCGGACACTGAAGCTTTCTTT.

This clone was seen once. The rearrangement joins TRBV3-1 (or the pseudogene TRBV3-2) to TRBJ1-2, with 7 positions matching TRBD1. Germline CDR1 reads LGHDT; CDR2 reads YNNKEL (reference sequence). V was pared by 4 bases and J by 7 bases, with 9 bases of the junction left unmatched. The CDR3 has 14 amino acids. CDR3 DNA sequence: TGTGCCAGCAGCCGAAACCCAGGGGGACCTGGCTACACCTTC. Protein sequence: CASSRNPGGPGYTF.

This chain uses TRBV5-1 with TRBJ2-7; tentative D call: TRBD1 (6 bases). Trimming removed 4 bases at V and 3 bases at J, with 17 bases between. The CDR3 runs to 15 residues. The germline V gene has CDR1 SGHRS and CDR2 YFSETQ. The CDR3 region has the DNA TGCGCCAGCAGCACGGACAGTTGGATTATCTACGAGCAGTACTTC. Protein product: CASSTDSWIIYEQYF.

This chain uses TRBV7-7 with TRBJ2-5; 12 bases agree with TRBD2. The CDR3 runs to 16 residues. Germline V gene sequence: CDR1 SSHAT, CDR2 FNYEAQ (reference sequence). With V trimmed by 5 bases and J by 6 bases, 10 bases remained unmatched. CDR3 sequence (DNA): TGTGCCAGCAGCCCGCAGACTAGCGGGGGCATGCAGACCCAGTACTTC. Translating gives CASSPQTSGGMQTQYF.

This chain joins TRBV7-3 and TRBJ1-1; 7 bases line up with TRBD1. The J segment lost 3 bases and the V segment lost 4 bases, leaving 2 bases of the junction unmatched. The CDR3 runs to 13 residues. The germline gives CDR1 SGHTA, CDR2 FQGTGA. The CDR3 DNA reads TGTGCCAGCAGCTACGACAGGGACACTGAAGCTTTCTTT. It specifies CASSYDRDTEAFF.

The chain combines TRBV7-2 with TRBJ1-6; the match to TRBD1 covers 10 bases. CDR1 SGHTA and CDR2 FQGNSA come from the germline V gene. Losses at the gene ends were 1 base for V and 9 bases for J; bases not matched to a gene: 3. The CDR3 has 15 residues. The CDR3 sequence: CASSLGTGGSSPLHF. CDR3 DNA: TGTGCCAGCAGCTTAGGGACAGGGGGAAGTTCACCCCTCCACTTT.

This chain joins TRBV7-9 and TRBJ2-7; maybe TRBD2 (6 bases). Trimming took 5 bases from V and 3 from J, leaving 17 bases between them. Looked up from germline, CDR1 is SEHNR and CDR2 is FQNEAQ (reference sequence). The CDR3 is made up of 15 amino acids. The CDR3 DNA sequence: TGTGCCAGCAGCGCGACTATAGTCGGGGGCTACGAGCAGTACTTC. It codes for CASSATIVGGYEQYF. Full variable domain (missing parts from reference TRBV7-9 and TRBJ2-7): DTGVSQNPRHKITKRGQNVTFRCDPISEHNRLYWYRQTLGQGPEFLTYFQNEAQLEKSRLLSDRFSAERPKGSFSTLEIQRTEQGDSAMYLCASSATIVGGYEQYFGPGTRLTVT.

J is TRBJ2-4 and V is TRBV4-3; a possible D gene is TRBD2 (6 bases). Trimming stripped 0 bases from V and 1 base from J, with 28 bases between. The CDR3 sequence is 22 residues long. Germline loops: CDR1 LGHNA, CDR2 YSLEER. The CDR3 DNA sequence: TGCGCCAGCAGCCAAGATCCCCCCGGGTTTGGGACTGGGGGTGGGGCCAAAAACATTCAGTACTTC. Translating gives CASSQDPPGFGTGGGAKNIQYF.

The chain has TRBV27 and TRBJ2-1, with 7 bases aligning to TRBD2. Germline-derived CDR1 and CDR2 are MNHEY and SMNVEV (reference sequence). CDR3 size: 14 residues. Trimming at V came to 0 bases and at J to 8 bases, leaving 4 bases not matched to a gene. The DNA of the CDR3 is TGTGCCAGCAGTTTATCAATAGCGGGCCATGAGCAGTTCTTC. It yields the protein CASSLSIAGHEQFF.

The chain's CDR3 is CASSLDWGAKTQYF. The CDR3 DNA reads TGCGCCAGCAGCTTGGATTGGGGCGCAAAGACCCAGTACTTC. This chain joins TRBV5-1 and TRBJ2-5, with D maybe TRBD1 (5 bases). Germline assignment: CDR1 SGHRS and CDR2 YFSETQ. Trimming removed 0 bases at V and 6 bases at J, with 12 bases between. The CDR3 sequence is 14 residues long.

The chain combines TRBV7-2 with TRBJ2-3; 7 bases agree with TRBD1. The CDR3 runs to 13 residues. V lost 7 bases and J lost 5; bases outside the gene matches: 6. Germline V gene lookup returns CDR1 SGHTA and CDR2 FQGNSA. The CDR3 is CASKGQGVDTQYF. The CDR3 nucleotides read TGTGCCAGCAAGGGTCAGGGGGTAGATACGCAGTATTTT.

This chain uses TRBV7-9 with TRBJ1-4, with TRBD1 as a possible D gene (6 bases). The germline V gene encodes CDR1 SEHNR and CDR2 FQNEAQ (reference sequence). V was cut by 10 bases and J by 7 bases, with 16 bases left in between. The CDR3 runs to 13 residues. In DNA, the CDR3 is TGTGCCATTCCTGGGGGACACCTTGAAAAACTGTTTTTT. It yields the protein CAIPGGHLEKLFF.

Here the CDR3 reads CASSLTVNEQFF. The CDR3 nucleotides are TGTGCCAGCAGCTTGACAGTCAATGAGCAGTTCTTC. The chain combines TRBV5-4 with TRBJ2-1; D is ambiguous. The CDR3 consists of 12 residues. The germline V and J ends were trimmed by 1 base and 6 bases, with 5 bases remaining between them. Germline lookup yields CDR1 SGHNT and CDR2 YYREEE (reference sequence).

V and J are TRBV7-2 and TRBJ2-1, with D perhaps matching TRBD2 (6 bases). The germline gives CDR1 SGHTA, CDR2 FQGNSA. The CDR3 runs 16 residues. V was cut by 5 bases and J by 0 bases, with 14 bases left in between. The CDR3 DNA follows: TGTGCCAGCAGCCCCGACGGGACTGACTCCTACAATGAGCAGTTCTTC. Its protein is CASSPDGTDSYNEQFF.

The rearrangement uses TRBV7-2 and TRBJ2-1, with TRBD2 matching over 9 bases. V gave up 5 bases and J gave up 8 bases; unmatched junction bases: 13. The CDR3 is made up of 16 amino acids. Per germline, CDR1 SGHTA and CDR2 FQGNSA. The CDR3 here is CASSLRGGGVFHEQFF. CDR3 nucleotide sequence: TGTGCCAGCAGCCTCAGGGGCGGGGGGGTCTTCCATGAGCAGTTCTTC. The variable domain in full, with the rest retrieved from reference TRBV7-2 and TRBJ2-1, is GAGVSQSPSNKVTEKGKDVELRCDPISGHTALYWYRQSLGQGLEFLIYFQGNSAPDKSGLPSDRFSAERTGGSVSTLTIQRTQQEDSAVYLCASSLRGGGVFHEQFFGPGTRLTVL.

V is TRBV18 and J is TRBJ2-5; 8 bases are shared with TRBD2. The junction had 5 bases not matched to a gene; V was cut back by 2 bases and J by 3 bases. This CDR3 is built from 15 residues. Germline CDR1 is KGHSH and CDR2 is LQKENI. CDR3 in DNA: TGTGCCAGCTCACCAGGGACTAGAGGGGAAGAGACCCAGTACTTC. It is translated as CASSPGTRGEETQYF.

The CDR3 is CASSVLQGRAGGEQFF. In DNA, the CDR3 is TGTGCCAGTAGTGTGTTACAGGGGCGTGCGGGTGGTGAGCAGTTCTTC. The rearrangement links TRBV19 to TRBJ2-1; 7 bases match TRBD1. This CDR3 region has 16 residues. The junction had 16 bases not matched to a gene; V was cut back by 5 bases and J by 9 bases. Looked up from germline, CDR1 is LNHDA and CDR2 is SQIVND (reference sequence).

The CDR3 is CASSPPAKGRQGHNEKLFF. The CDR3 nucleotides are TGTGCCAGCTCACCACCGGCCAAGGGCAGGCAGGGTCATAATGAAAAACTGTTTTTT. V and J are TRBV18 and TRBJ1-4; D perhaps matches TRBD1 (5 bases). V dropped 0 bases and J dropped 4 bases, with 21 bases sitting between them. The CDR3 has 19 amino acids. Looked up from germline, CDR1 is KGHSH and CDR2 is LQKENI.

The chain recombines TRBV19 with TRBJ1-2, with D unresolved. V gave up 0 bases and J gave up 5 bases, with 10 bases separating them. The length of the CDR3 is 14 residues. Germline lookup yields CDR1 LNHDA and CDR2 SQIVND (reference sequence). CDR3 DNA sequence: TGTGCCAGTAGTATAGATTCGGGAGCTTATGGCTACACCTTC. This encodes CASSIDSGAYGYTF.

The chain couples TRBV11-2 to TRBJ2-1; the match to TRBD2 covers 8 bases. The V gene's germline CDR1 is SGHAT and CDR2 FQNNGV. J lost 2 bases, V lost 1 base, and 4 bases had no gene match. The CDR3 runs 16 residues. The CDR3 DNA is TGTGCCAGCAGCTTAGGTGGAGCGGGGGCCTACAATGAGCAGTTCTTC. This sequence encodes CASSLGGAGAYNEQFF.

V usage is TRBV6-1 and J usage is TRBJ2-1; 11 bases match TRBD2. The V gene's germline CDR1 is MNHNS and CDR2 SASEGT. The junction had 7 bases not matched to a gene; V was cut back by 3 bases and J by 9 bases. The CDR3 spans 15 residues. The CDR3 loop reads CASSDTSGRRGEQFF. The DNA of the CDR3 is TGTGCCAGCAGTGACACTAGCGGGAGAAGAGGTGAGCAGTTCTTC.

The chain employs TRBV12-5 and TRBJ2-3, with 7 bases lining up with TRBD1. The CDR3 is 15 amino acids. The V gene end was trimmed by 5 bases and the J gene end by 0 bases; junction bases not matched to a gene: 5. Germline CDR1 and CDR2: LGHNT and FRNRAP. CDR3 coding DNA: TGTGCTAGTGGTAGCGACAGGGTTAGCACAGATACGCAGTATTTT. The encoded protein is CASGSDRVSTDTQYF.

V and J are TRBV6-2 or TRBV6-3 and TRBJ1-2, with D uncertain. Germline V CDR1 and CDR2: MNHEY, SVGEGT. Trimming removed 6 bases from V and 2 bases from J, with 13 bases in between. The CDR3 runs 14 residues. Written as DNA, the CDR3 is TGTGCCAGCAGCCGTGTGACACCCAACTATGGCTACACCTTC. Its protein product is CASSRVTPNYGYTF.